The 9 T cell receptor beta chains below were found in one sample sequenced in a study of blood T cell repertoires in COVID-19. Assay used: immunoSEQ multiplex PCR; TCRdb lists only in-frame clones, some missing. The repertoire holds 350,000 to 400,000 clones, with roughly 90% as singletons. The sequenced material came from PBMCs or T cells enriched from blood (not recorded which). Every receptor here comes from a woman between 25 and 40 years old with acute COVID-19.

The genes are TRBV5-6 and TRBJ2-3; TRBD1 aligns across 9 bases. The CDR3 covers 15 residues. J lost 0 bases, V lost 4 bases, and 3 bases had no gene match. Germline CDR1 is SGHDT and CDR2 is YYEEEE. The CDR3 DNA is TGTGCCAGCAGCCACAGGGGGCCCAGCACAGATACGCAGTATTTT. This encodes CASSHRGPSTDTQYF.

In regard to this clone: Other DNA variants within this sample encode the same CDR3. The chain is built from TRBV7-2 and TRBJ2-5; the match to TRBD2 covers 7 bases. This CDR3 contains 14 residues. Germline CDR1 and CDR2: SGHTA and FQGNSA. After removal of 3 bases from V and 1 base from J, the junction contained 2 bases not matched to a gene. The CDR3: CASSFSGGQETQYF. The CDR3 DNA reads TGTGCCAGCAGCTTCTCGGGGGGCCAAGAGACCCAGTACTTC.

The rearrangement links TRBV7-3 to TRBJ1-2; TRBD1 might be the D (5 bases). V gave up 3 bases and J gave up 3 bases, with 11 bases separating them. CDR1 and CDR2 (germline): SGHTA, FQGTGA. The CDR3 length is 14 residues. DNA of the CDR3: TGTGCCAGCAGCTTCGGTGGAGGGGACTATGGCTACACCTTC. Its translation is CASSFGGGDYGYTF.

The chain uses TRBV7-9 and TRBJ1-5; no clear D. Per the germline V gene, CDR1 is SEHNR and CDR2 is FQNEAQ (reference sequence). The V end was cut by 5 bases, the J end by 1 base, with 9 bases between. This CDR3 spans 14 amino acids. CDR3 region: CASSRADSNQPQHF. The CDR3 nucleotides are TGTGCCAGCAGCCGAGCGGACAGCAATCAGCCCCAGCATTTT.

The rearrangement joins TRBV7-8 to TRBJ1-2, with 8 bases matching TRBD1. V gave up 7 bases and J gave up 5 bases; unmatched junction bases: 9. The CDR3 is 14 amino acids. Germline V gene sequence: CDR1 SGHVS, CDR2 FQNEAQ. The CDR3 bases are TGTGCCAGCATCCCCGGGACAGGCATTTATGGCTACACCTTC. It is translated as CASIPGTGIYGYTF.

This clone was detected once. The chain uses TRBV5-1 and TRBJ1-2; 7 bases line up with TRBD1. V gave up 4 bases and J gave up 6 bases; unmatched junction bases: 6. Germline lookup yields CDR1 SGHRS and CDR2 YFSETQ. The CDR3 is 13 residues long. CDR3 in amino acids: CASSPDREDGYTF. CDR3 DNA: TGCGCCAGCAGCCCCGACAGGGAGGATGGCTACACCTTC.

The V call is TRBV4-1, the J call TRBJ1-4; TRBD1 agrees at 8 bases. This CDR3 contains 19 residues. Germline V gene sequence: CDR1 MGHRA, CDR2 YSYEKL. V was clipped by 0 bases and J by 2 bases; unmatched bases: 11. The CDR3 is CASSQDPLTGVITNEKLFF. The CDR3, as DNA: TGCGCCAGCAGCCAAGATCCCCTGACAGGGGTCATCACTAATGAAAAACTGTTTTTT.

The V gene is TRBV13, the J gene TRBJ2-2; a possible D gene is TRBD1 (7 bases). CDR3 length equals 17 residues. CDR1 PRHDT and CDR2 FYEKMQ come from the germline V gene (reference sequence). The V end lost 4 bases, the J end lost 5 bases, and 20 bases lay between the germline ends. The CDR3 DNA reads TGTGCCAGCAGCTCAGGGACAGTGGGGAGGCAAACCGGGGAGCTGTTTTTT. This sequence encodes CASSSGTVGRQTGELFF.

J is TRBJ1-6 and V is TRBV7-2; D is unclear. Trimming pared 2 bases from V and 10 bases from J, leaving 15 bases between. The CDR3 is 15 residues long. Germline V gene data show CDR1 as SGHTA and CDR2 as FQGNSA. The CDR3 sequence is CASSLLLSVGSPLHF. CDR3 DNA sequence: TGTGCCAGCAGCTTACTACTCAGTGTCGGGTCACCCCTCCACTTT. Full variable domain (rest looked up from reference TRBV7-2 and TRBJ1-6): GAGVSQSPSNKVTEKGKDVELRCDPISGHTALYWYRQSLGQGLEFLIYFQGNSAPDKSGLPSDRFSAERTGGSVSTLTIQRTQQEDSAVYLCASSLLLSVGSPLHFGNGTRLTVT.